This T cell receptor beta chain was retrieved from a study of blood T cell repertoires in COVID-19. As for the study in general: Samples came from the United States, Italy and Spain, spanning acute and convalescent COVID-19. Sample material is recorded as cDNA or gDNA derived from T cells, B-cell-depleted T cells, or PBMCs.

In its sample, this clone was seen a few times. Germline V CDR1 and CDR2: LGHNA, YSLEER. V was pared by 0 bases and J by 4 bases, with 7 bases of the junction left unmatched. The CDR3 extends over 16 amino acids. The assay was immunoSEQ multiplex PCR, and TCRdb's table has in-frame clones only and misses some. Of about 210,000 clones in the sample, approximately 88% were seen once. The rearrangement joins TRBV4-3 to TRBJ1-2; TRBD1 matches 8 bases. This receptor was taken from a man younger than 35 with acute COVID-19. The specimen sequenced was PBMCs or T cells enriched from blood (not recorded which). In DNA, the CDR3 is TGCGCCAGCAGCCAAGATCTCGGACAGGGTAGCTATGGCTACACCTTC. Translated: CASSQDLGQGSYGYTF.